Shown below are 12 T cell receptor beta chains from a single sample sequenced in a study of CXCR3-negative and CXCR3-positive naive CD8 T cells. It was by 5' RACE with UMI labels that the TRB cDNA libraries were prepared. Reprocessing the 5' RACE reads, TCRdb reports a single entry for every CDR3 protein and omits DNA. The sample's table shows 2,500 to 3,500 distinct CDR3 sequences. The antigens these receptors bind are not known. Study-wide points: CXCR3-positive naive cells had more hydrophobic TRB CDR3s than CXCR3-negative naive cells.

The sequenced material came from naive CXCR3+ CD8+ T cells from blood. The subset here: CD45RO-CCR7+CD27+CD95- naive CD8+ T cells expressing CXCR3 (TNR3+). Source of these receptors: a human donor in good health. Some clones in this sample may be carry-over from other donors' samples.

This clonotype is classed as medium-sized by frequency. The V gene is TRBV10-3, the J gene TRBJ2-5; the D call of TRBD1 rests on TCRdb alone, since no DNA is present to check it. CDR3 length: 14 residues. Per germline, CDR1 ENHRY and CDR2 SYGVKD. This CDR3 reads CAISESPGVETQYF.

According to its frequency, this clonotype is medium-sized. The chain carries TRBV6-5 and TRBJ2-1; TCRdb returns TRBD2, unconfirmable since there is no DNA. Looked up from germline, CDR1 is MNHEY and CDR2 is SVGAGI. The CDR3 extends over 18 amino acids. The CDR3 is CASSYSILTSNYYNEQFF.

This clonotype is deemed medium-sized (0.01 to 0.1%) by its frequency. The rearrangement uses TRBV2 and TRBJ1-1; TCRdb reports TRBD1, a call that lacks DNA to check it against. Per the germline V gene, CDR1 is SNHLY and CDR2 is FYNNEI. CDR3 length: 16 residues. The CDR3 protein is CASSGGVGEVGAEAFF.

Measured by frequency, this clonotype is medium-sized. The chain uses TRBV29-1 and TRBJ2-7. CDR3 size: 13 residues. The germline CDR1 and CDR2 sequences are SQVTM and ANQGSEA. The CDR3 sequence is CSVEEGPSYEQYF.

V is TRBV6-5 and J is TRBJ1-1; TCRdb designates TRBD1, a call that cannot be tested without DNA. This CDR3 region has 14 residues. The germline CDR1 and CDR2 sequences are MNHEY and SVGAGI. The CDR3 here is CASSYGTGSAEAFF.

In terms of frequency, this clonotype is medium-sized. The chain combines TRBV29-1 with TRBJ2-1; lacking DNA, the TRBD2 call made by TCRdb goes unchecked. This CDR3 spans 12 amino acids. Germline-derived CDR1 and CDR2 are SQVTM and ANQGSEA. This CDR3 is CSVEGLASEQFF.

This clonotype is classed as medium-sized by frequency. The J gene is TRBJ2-1, the V gene TRBV4-1; TCRdb picks TRBD2, but there is no DNA to check that call. Germline V gene lookup returns CDR1 MGHRA and CDR2 YSYEKL. This CDR3 contains 15 residues. The CDR3 protein is CASSQSLAGYNEQFF.

By frequency, this clonotype is medium-sized. J is TRBJ2-7 and V is TRBV4-1; TCRdb reports TRBD1, a call that lacks DNA to check it against. The length of the CDR3 is 16 residues. CDR1 is MGHRA, CDR2 YSYEKL, per germline. CDR3 sequence: CASSQDLRDGSYEQYF.

The chain recombines TRBV20-1 with TRBJ2-7; TCRdb picks TRBD1, but there is no DNA to check that call. Germline V gene sequence: CDR1 DFQATT, CDR2 SNEGSKA (reference sequence). This CDR3 spans 14 amino acids. The CDR3 spells CSASPGTGGYEQYF.

This clonotype is classed as medium-sized by frequency. The chain joins TRBV7-9 to TRBJ2-1; TCRdb indicates TRBD2, and absent DNA this call remains unverified. This CDR3 comprises 14 residues. CDR1 and CDR2 (germline): SEHNR, FQNEAQ (reference sequence). CDR3 sequence reads: CASIDGTSVDEQFF.

The J gene is TRBJ1-1, the V gene TRBV29-1. The CDR3 runs to 12 residues. CDR1 is SQVTM and CDR2 is ANQGSEA in the germline V gene. CDR3 amino acids: CSAYVGNTEAFF.

This clonotype counts as medium-sized by frequency. This chain uses TRBV29-1 with TRBJ2-7. The CDR3 consists of 11 residues. Germline CDR1 and CDR2: SQVTM and ANQGSEA. CDR3 sequence: CSVEVSYEQYF.